This T cell receptor (beta chain) was observed in a study of T cells after posttransplantation cyclophosphamide. Study-level results: Later blood repertoires were often dominated by clones from the donor CD8+ memory compartment.

The ends were cut back, 6 bases at V and 5 bases at J, with 11 bases in the middle. Looked up from germline, CDR1 is MNHNY and CDR2 is SVGAGI (reference sequence). This CDR3 is built from 13 residues. The data were produced by immunoSEQ multiplex PCR, yet TCRdb's version contains in-frame clones alone and is incomplete. The sample holds 40,000 to 55,000 clones, and no clone turns up only once. The table lists this clone with many counts. Its antigen remains unidentified. J is TRBJ1-5 and V is TRBV6-6; perhaps TRBD1 as D (5 bases). The source of this sequence is a man in his forties or fifties in good health, CMV-negative, and a related stem cell transplant donor. The material sequenced was PBMCs. CDR3 coding DNA: TGTGCCAGCAGAGGGGAAGGGGATCAGCCCCAGCATTTT. Protein: CASRGEGDQPQHF.